Each of the 19 T cell receptor beta chains below was sequenced from the same sample in a study of blood T cell repertoires in COVID-19 (dated by TCRdb to the early 2020s). The method behind the library was the immunoSEQ multiplex PCR assay. In its TCRdb copy, this immuneACCESS table keeps in-frame sequences only and misses some clones. Where compared with another copy, unresolved V genes explain less than half of these, and the others have no known cause. The sample table holds 200,000 to 300,000 clones, of which nearly 85% were seen once. Around 7.8% of the sample goes to the ten largest clones. Sequenced material: peripheral blood. The receptors shown here come from a human donor in a cohort sampled during active COVID-19.

V usage is TRBV6-7 and J usage is TRBJ2-7, with 7 bases fitting TRBD2. TRBV6-7 is known as an ORF, though its function is uncertain. The CDR3 is made up of 12 amino acids. V shed 6 bases and J 5 bases; nucleotides not matched to a gene: 4. CDR3 DNA: TGTGCCAGCAGCCCCCGGGGGGACGAGCAGTACTTC. It translates to CASSPRGDEQYF.

This chain uses TRBV5-1 with TRBJ1-2, with 9 bases that match TRBD1. The CDR3 spans 15 residues. V trimming: 3 bases; J trimming: 4 bases; junction bases outside the gene matches: 7. Germline V lookup: CDR1 SGHRS, CDR2 YFSETQ. The chain's CDR3 is CASSSNRGRLYGYTF. CDR3 sequence (DNA): TGCGCCAGCAGCTCCAACAGGGGGCGTCTCTATGGCTACACCTTC.

This clone is a singleton in its sample. The chain joins TRBV27 to TRBJ2-5; 8 nucleotides match TRBD1. CDR1 MNHEY and CDR2 SMNVEV come from the germline V gene (reference sequence). CDR3 length: 17 amino acids. V lost 6 bases and J lost 2; bases outside the gene matches: 14. The CDR3 DNA is TGTGCCAGCAGCAAGCAAGGGGACAGGAAGGGACAAGAGACCCAGTACTTC. As protein: CASSKQGDRKGQETQYF.

This chain joins TRBV27 and TRBJ1-1; no reliable D call. The V gene lost 2 bases and the J gene lost 8 bases, with 12 bases spanning the gap. The CDR3 sequence is 13 residues long. Looked up from germline, CDR1 is MNHEY and CDR2 is SMNVEV (reference sequence). DNA of the CDR3: TGTGCCAGCAGTTTAGGAGGACGTTCAGAAGCTTTCTTT. This codes for CASSLGGRSEAFF.

This chain joins TRBV19 and TRBJ2-4; 8 positions agree with TRBD1. The CDR3 totals 15 residues. V was pared by 2 bases and J by 5 bases, with 5 bases of the junction left unmatched. CDR1 and CDR2 (germline): LNHDA, SQIVND (reference sequence). The CDR3 nucleotides read TGTGCCAGTAGTATAACGAACAGGGGGGAAAACATTCAGTACTTC. The encoded protein is CASSITNRGENIQYF.

The chain employs TRBV6-5 and TRBJ1-1, with D perhaps TRBD1 (5 bases). Germline loops: CDR1 MNHEY, CDR2 SVGAGI. The CDR3 loop spans 15 amino acids. V lost 5 bases to trimming and J lost 3 bases, with 16 bases between them. The chain's CDR3 is CASSTRQGLYTEAFF. CDR3 bases: TGTGCCAGCAGTACCCGTCAGGGTTTGTACACTGAAGCTTTCTTT.

The chain employs TRBV5-4 and TRBJ1-2; D is undetermined. Germline V gives CDR1 SGHNT, CDR2 YYREEE (reference sequence). Trimming cost V 2 bases and J 0 bases, with 14 bases left between them. The CDR3 covers 16 residues. CDR3 sequence: CASSFTPPGANYGYTF. DNA of the CDR3: TGTGCCAGCAGCTTTACGCCCCCAGGCGCTAACTATGGCTACACCTTC. Drawing the rest from reference TRBV5-4 and TRBJ1-2, the complete variable domain is ETGVTQSPTHLIKTRGQQVTLRCSSQSGHNTVSWYQQALGQGPQFIFQYYREEENGRGNFPPRFSGLQFPNYSSELNVNALELDDSALYLCASSFTPPGANYGYTFGSGTRLTVV.

The V call is TRBV19, the J call TRBJ2-7, with TRBD1 as a possible D gene (6 bases). The CDR3 is 14 amino acids. The V gene's germline CDR1 is LNHDA and CDR2 SQIVND (reference sequence). The germline V and J ends were trimmed by 3 bases and 6 bases, with 15 bases remaining between them. The CDR3 bases are TGTGCCAGTAGTATCTGGGACACCCCGGGCGAGCAGTACTTC. This gives the protein CASSIWDTPGEQYF.

The sample holds a few counts of this clone. The CDR3 region is CASSIGLQKSIAKNIQYF. CDR3 nucleotide sequence: TGTGCCAGCAGCATAGGATTACAGAAAAGTATAGCCAAAAACATTCAGTACTTC. J is TRBJ2-4 and V is TRBV21-1; whether TRBD1, the table's D call, matches the DNA was not checked. TRBV21-1 is listed as a pseudogene. The CDR3 loop spans 18 amino acids.

This chain uses TRBV29-1 with TRBJ1-4; 10 bases are shared with TRBD1. CDR1 and CDR2 from the germline V gene are SQVTM and ANQGSEA. The V and J ends lost 5 bases and 6 bases, in that order; junction bases with no gene match: 15. The CDR3 spans 17 residues. The chain's CDR3 is CSVTDGVGTGVDEKLFF. The CDR3 DNA sequence: TGCAGCGTTACGGATGGGGTGGGGACAGGGGTTGATGAAAAACTGTTTTTT.

The V gene is TRBV5-8, the J gene TRBJ2-3; 8 nucleotides agree with TRBD1. The CDR3 consists of 15 residues. Germline values: CDR1 SGHTS, CDR2 YDEGEE. With 0 bases clipped from V and 3 bases from J, the junction kept 3 bases outside the gene matches. The CDR3 DNA is TGTGCCAGCAGCTTGGACAGGGGGTGGACAGATACGCAGTATTTT. Amino acid sequence: CASSLDRGWTDTQYF.

The CDR3: CAISVQAMNTEAFF. The CDR3 DNA reads TGTGCCATCAGTGTACAGGCGATGAACACTGAAGCTTTCTTT. The rearrangement links TRBV10-3 to TRBJ1-1, with a possible D match to TRBD1 (5 bases). The CDR3 spans 14 residues. The ends were cut back, 4 bases at V and 0 bases at J, with 9 bases in the middle. The germline gives CDR1 ENHRY, CDR2 SYGVKD.

The chain recombines TRBV3-1 (or the pseudogene TRBV3-2) with TRBJ1-2; 7 bases map to TRBD1. The trim removed 4 bases at V and 4 bases at J, leaving 9 bases unmatched. The germline CDR1 and CDR2 sequences are LGHDT and YNNKEL (reference sequence). The CDR3 is 15 residues long. CDR3 DNA sequence: TGTGCCAGCAGCCCCCGACAGGGTGGTGGCTATGGCTACACCTTC. Its protein product is CASSPRQGGGYGYTF.

This clone was observed a single time. The chain combines TRBV19 with TRBJ1-2; no firm D call. Germline V lookup: CDR1 LNHDA, CDR2 SQIVND (reference sequence). V dropped 5 bases and J dropped 2 bases, with 15 bases sitting between them. The length of the CDR3 is 15 residues. In DNA form, the CDR3 reads TGTGCCAGTAGTCCCATGACGACGGGGAACTATGGCTACACCTTC. Translation gives CASSPMTTGNYGYTF.

This clone was detected only a few times. The CDR3 DNA follows: TGTGCCAGTAGTAACGGACTAGCCGACGACAAAAACATTCAGTACTTC. It yields the protein CASSNGLADDKNIQYF. This chain uses TRBV19 with TRBJ2-4, with 8 bases identical to TRBD2. In germline, CDR1 is LNHDA, CDR2 SQIVND (reference sequence). There are 16 residues in the CDR3. J was trimmed by 3 bases and V by 4 bases; bases with no gene match: 8. Full variable domain (missing parts from reference TRBV19 and TRBJ2-4): DGGITQSPKYLFRKEGQNVTLSCEQNLNHDAMYWYRQDPGQGLRLIYYSQIVNDFQKGDIAEGYSVSREKKESFPLTVTSAQKNPTAFYLCASSNGLADDKNIQYFGAGTRLSVL.

The chain links TRBV19 to TRBJ1-1, with TRBD1 identical over 10 bases. The J segment lost 7 bases and the V segment lost 8 bases, leaving 10 bases of the junction unmatched. CDR3 length: 14 amino acids. Germline CDR1 reads LNHDA; CDR2 reads SQIVND (reference sequence). DNA for the CDR3: TGTGCCAGTGAGGTCGACAGGGGGCAAGGTGAAGCTTTCTTT. Translating gives CASEVDRGQGEAFF. Drawing the rest from reference TRBV19 and TRBJ1-1, the complete variable domain is DGGITQSPKYLFRKEGQNVTLSCEQNLNHDAMYWYRQDPGQGLRLIYYSQIVNDFQKGDIAEGYSVSREKKESFPLTVTSAQKNPTAFYLCASEVDRGQGEAFFGQGTRLTVV.

This clone came up once. The gene calls are TRBV12-5 and TRBJ2-7; D not certain. The germline gives CDR1 LGHNT, CDR2 FRNRAP. V was cut by 2 bases and J by 4 bases, with 6 bases left in between. This CDR3 is 12 amino acids long. CDR3 amino acids: CASGLSFYEQYF. In DNA form, the CDR3 reads TGTGCTAGTGGTTTGTCTTTTTACGAGCAGTACTTC.

Only one count was recorded for this clone. This chain uses TRBV6-5 with TRBJ1-6; D is perhaps TRBD1 (6 bases). Germline V gene sequence: CDR1 MNHEY, CDR2 SVGAGI. This CDR3 contains 15 residues. V was pared by 5 bases and J by 8 bases, with 16 bases between. CDR3 in DNA: TGTGCCAGCAGTACCCAGGGGCAACTTTATTCACCCCTCCACTTT. Its protein product is CASSTQGQLYSPLHF.

The chain has TRBV2 and TRBJ2-5; tentatively, D is TRBD1 (6 bases). V was shortened by 6 bases and J by 0 bases, with 11 bases between the two germline ends. This CDR3 region has 14 residues. Germline V gives CDR1 SNHLY, CDR2 FYNNEI. The CDR3 nucleotides read TGTGCCAGCAGCGCTGGACAGTACCAAGAGACCCAGTACTTC. Protein: CASSAGQYQETQYF.